This T cell receptor beta chain is drawn from a study of naive and memory T cell subsets. From the second PCR step, alpha and beta chains were amplified apart. Two oligonucleotides, mixed equimolar, formed the beta constant-region primer covering TRBC1 and TRBC2. TCRdb redid the calling of the UMI-ligation and nested PCR reads with MiXCR, one entry per CDR3 protein. The data contain approximately 89,000 distinct CDR3 sequences, about 6.5% of them singletons. This clonotype was seen at least ten times. In germline, CDR1 is DFQATT, CDR2 SNEGSKA (reference sequence). There are 12 residues in the CDR3. The ends lost 6 bases at V and 11 bases at J; junction bases unmatched: 11.

This TCR derives from a human donor in good health. The rearrangement links TRBV20-1 to TRBJ1-1; 8 positions agree with TRBD1. Material for sequencing was central memory CD4+ T cells from blood. The CDR3 loop reads CSAPGGPYDAFF. In nucleotides, the CDR3 is TGCAGTGCCCCAGGGGGCCCATACGATGCTTTCTTT.